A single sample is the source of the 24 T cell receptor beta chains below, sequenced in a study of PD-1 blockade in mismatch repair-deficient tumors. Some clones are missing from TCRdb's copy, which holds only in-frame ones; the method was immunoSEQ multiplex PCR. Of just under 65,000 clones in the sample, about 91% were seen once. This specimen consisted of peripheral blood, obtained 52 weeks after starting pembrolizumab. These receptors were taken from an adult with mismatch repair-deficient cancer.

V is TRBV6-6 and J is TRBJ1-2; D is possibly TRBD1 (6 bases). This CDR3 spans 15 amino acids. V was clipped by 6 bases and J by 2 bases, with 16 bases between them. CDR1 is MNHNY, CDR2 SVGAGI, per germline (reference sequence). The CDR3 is CASSPIGTLNYGYTF. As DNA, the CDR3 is TGTGCCAGCAGCCCCATTGGGACACTCAACTATGGCTACACCTTC.

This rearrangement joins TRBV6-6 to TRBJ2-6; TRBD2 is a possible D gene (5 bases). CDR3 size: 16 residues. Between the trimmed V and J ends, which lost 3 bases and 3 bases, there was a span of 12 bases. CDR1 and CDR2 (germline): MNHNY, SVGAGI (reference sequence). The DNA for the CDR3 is TGTGCCAGCAGTTATTCTGCCCGGGGTGGGGCCAACGTCCTGACTTTC. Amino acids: CASSYSARGGANVLTF.

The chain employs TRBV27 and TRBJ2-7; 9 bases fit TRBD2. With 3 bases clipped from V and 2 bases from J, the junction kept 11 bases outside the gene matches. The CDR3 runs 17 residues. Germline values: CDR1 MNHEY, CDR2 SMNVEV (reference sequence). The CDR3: CASSLVAGEGAPYEQYF. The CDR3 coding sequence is TGTGCCAGCAGTTTGGTAGCGGGAGAAGGAGCGCCCTACGAGCAGTACTTC.

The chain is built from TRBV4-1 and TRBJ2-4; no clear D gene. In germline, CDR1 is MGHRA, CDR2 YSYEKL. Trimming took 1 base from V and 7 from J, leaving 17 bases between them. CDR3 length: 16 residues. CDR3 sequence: CASSQGIGGIRNIQYF. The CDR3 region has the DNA TGCGCCAGCAGCCAAGGTATAGGTGGGATTCGGAACATTCAGTACTTC.

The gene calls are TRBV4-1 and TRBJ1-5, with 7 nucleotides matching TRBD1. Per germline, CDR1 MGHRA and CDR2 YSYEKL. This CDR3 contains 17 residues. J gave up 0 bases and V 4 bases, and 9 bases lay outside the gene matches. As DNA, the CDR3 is TGCGCCAGCAGCCCAACGACAGGGAGGAATAGCAATCAGCCCCAGCATTTT. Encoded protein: CASSPTTGRNSNQPQHF.

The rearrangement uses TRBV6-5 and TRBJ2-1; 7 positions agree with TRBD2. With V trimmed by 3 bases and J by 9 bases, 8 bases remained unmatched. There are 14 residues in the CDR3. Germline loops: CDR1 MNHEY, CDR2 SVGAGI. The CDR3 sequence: CASSYLGGRVEQFF. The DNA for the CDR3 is TGTGCCAGCAGTTATTTAGGTGGGAGGGTTGAGCAGTTCTTC.

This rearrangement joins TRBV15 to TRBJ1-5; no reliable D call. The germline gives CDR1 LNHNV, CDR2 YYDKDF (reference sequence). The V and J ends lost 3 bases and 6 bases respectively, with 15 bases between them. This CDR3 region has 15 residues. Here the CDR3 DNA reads TGTGCCACCAGCAGGTCGCGAGGAGTAGGTCAGCCCCAGCATTTT. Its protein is CATSRSRGVGQPQHF.

DNA for the CDR3: TGTGCCATCAGAGGACTGAGCACAGATACGCAGTATTTT. Residues: CAIRGLSTDTQYF. This rearrangement joins TRBV10-3 to TRBJ2-3; a weak D match, TRBD2 (5 bases). The V gene lost 6 bases and the J gene lost 0 bases, with 7 bases spanning the gap. The germline V gene encodes CDR1 ENHRY and CDR2 SYGVKD. The CDR3 contains 13 residues.

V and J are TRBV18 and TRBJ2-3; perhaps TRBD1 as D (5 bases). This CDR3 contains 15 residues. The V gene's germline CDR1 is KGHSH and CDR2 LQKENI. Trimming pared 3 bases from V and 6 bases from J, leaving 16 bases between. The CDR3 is CASSPGDSSKDTQYF. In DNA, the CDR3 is TGTGCCAGCTCACCTGGCGACAGTTCTAAGGATACGCAGTATTTT.

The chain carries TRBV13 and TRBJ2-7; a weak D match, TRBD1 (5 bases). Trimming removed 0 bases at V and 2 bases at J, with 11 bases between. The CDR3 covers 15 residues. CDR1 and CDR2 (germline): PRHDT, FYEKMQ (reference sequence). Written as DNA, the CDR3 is TGTGCCAGCAGCTTAGGAAACGGACAAGCCTACGAGCAGTACTTC. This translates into CASSLGNGQAYEQYF.

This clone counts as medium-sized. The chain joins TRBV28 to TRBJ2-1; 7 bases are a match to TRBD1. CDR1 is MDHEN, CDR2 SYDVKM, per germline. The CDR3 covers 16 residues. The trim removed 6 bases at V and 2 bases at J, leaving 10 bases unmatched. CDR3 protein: CASRGDSDRAYNEQFF. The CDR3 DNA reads TGTGCCAGCAGGGGGGATAGCGACAGGGCCTACAATGAGCAGTTCTTC.

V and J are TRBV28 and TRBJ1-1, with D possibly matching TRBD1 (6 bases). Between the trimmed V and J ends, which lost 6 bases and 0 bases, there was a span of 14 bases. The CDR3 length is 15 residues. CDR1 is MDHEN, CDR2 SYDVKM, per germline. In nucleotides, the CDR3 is TGTGCCAGCAGACATAGCACAGGGATGAACACTGAAGCTTTCTTT. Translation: CASRHSTGMNTEAFF.

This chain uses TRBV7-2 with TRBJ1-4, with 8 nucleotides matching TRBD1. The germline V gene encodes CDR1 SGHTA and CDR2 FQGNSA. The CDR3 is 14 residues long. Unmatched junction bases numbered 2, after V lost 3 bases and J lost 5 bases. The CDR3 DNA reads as TGTGCCAGCAGCTTCCAGGGGGCAAATGAAAAACTGTTTTTT. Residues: CASSFQGANEKLFF.

Here the CDR3 reads CASTTGTGWVGELFF. The CDR3 DNA is TGTGCCAGTACCACCGGGACAGGGTGGGTCGGGGAGCTGTTTTTT. V and J are TRBV19 and TRBJ2-2; 9 bases match TRBD1. Germline CDR1 and CDR2: LNHDA and SQIVND (reference sequence). This CDR3 contains 15 residues. With V trimmed by 7 bases and J by 7 bases, 10 bases remained unmatched.

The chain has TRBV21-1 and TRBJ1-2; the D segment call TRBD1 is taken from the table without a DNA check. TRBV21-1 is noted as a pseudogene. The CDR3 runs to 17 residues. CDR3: CASSKASKAGPNYGYTF. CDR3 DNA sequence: TGTGCCAGCAGCAAAGCTTCGAAGGCAGGGCCGAACTATGGCTACACCTTC.

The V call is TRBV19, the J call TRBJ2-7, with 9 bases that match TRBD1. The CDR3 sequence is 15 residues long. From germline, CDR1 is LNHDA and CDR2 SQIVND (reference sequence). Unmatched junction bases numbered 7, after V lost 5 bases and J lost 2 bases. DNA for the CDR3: TGTGCCAGTAGTCCCCGGGACAGGGTAGCCTACGAGCAGTACTTC. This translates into CASSPRDRVAYEQYF.

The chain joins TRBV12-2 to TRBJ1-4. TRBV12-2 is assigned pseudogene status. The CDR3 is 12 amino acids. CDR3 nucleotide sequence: TGTGCAAGTCACTCACTTAGAGAAAAACTGTTTTTT. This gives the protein CASHSLREKLFF.

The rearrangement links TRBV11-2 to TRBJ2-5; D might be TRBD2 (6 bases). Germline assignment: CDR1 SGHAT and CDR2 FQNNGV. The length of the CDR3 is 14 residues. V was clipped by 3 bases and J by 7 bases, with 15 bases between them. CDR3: CASSLTRVAWTQYF. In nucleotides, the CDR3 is TGTGCCAGCAGCTTGACTAGGGTGGCGTGGACCCAGTACTTC.

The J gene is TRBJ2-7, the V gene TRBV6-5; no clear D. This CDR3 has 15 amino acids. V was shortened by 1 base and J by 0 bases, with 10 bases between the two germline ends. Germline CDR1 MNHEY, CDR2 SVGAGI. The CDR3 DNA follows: TGTGCCAGCAGTTACTTACCTAGTGCCTCCTACGAGCAGTACTTC. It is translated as CASSYLPSASYEQYF.

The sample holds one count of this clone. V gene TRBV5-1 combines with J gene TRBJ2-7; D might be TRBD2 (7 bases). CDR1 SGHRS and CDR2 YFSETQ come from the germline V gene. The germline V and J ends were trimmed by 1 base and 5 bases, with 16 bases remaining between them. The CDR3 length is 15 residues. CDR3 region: CASSLRGEGRDEQYF. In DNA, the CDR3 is TGCGCCAGCAGCTTGAGGGGGGAGGGCCGGGACGAGCAGTACTTC.

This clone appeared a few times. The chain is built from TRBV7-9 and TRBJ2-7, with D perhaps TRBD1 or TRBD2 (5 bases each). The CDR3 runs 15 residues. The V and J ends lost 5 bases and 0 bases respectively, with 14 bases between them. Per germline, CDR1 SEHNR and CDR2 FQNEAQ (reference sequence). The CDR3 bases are TGTGCCAGCAGCCGAATCGGGACGGCCTCCTACGAGCAGTACTTC. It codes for CASSRIGTASYEQYF.

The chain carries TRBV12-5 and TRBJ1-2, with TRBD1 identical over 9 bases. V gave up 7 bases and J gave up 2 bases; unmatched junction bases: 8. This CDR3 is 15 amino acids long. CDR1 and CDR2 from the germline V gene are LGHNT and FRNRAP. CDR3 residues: CASAGPGQGNYGYTF. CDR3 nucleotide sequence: TGTGCTAGTGCCGGACCGGGACAGGGAAACTATGGCTACACCTTC.

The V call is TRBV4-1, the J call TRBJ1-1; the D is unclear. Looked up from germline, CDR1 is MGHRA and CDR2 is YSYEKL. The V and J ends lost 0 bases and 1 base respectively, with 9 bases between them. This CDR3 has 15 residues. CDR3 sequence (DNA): TGCGCCAGCAGCCAAGAAATTGGCACGAACACTGAAGCTTTCTTT. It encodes CASSQEIGTNTEAFF.

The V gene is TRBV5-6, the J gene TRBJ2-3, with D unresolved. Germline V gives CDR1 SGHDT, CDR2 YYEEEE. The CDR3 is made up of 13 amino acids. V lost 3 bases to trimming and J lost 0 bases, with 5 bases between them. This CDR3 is CASSYDSTDTQYF. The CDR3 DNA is TGTGCCAGCAGCTACGACAGCACAGATACGCAGTATTTT.